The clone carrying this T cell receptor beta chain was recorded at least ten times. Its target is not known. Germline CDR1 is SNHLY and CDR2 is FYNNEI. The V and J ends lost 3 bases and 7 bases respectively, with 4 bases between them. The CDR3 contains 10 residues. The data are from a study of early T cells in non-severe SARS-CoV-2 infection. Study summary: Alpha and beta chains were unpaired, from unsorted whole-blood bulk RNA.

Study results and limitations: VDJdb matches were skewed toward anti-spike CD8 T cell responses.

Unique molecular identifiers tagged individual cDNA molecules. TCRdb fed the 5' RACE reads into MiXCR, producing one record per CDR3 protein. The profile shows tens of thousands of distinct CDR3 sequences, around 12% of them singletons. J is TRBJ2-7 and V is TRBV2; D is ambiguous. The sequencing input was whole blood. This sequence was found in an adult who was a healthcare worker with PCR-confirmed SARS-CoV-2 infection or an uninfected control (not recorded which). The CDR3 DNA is TGTGCCAGCAGTGACGGAGAGCAGTACTTC. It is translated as CASSDGEQYF.